The subject of this entry is one T cell receptor (beta chain). These data belong to a study of blood T cell repertoires in COVID-19. The table came from immunoSEQ multiplex PCR; TCRdb's copy has only in-frame clones and leaves some out. The table records approximately 260,000 clones, roughly nine tenths of them present only once. Recruits, aged 18 to 89 years, lived in 25 or so US areas. This CDR3 has 15 amino acids. V dropped 7 bases and J dropped 0 bases, with 12 bases sitting between them. The germline V gene has CDR1 MDHEN and CDR2 SYDVKM. This chain joins TRBV28 and TRBJ2-2; tentatively, D is TRBD2 (5 bases). The sample was PBMCs or T cells enriched from blood (not recorded which). This clonotype originated in a woman aged 55-70 years who had recovered from COVID-19. This CDR3 reads CASKDFGANTGELFF. CDR3 nucleotide sequence: TGTGCCAGCAAAGACTTCGGGGCGAACACCGGGGAGCTGTTTTTT. Looking up the rest from reference TRBV28 and TRBJ2-2 gives the full variable domain: DVKVTQSSRYLVKRTGEKVFLECVQDMDHENMFWYRQDPGLGLRLIYFSYDVKMKEKGDIPEGYSVSREKKERFSLILESASTNQTSMYLCASKDFGANTGELFFGEGSRLTVL.